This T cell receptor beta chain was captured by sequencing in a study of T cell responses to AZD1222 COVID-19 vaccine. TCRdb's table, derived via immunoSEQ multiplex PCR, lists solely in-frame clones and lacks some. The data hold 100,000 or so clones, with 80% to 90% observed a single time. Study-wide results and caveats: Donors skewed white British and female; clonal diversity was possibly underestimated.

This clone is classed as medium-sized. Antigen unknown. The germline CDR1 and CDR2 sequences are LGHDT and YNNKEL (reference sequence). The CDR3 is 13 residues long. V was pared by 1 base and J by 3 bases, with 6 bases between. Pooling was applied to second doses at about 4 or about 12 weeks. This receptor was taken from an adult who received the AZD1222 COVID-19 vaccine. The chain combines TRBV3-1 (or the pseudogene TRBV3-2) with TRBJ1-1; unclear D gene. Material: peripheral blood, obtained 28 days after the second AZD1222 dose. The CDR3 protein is CASSQAGYTEAFF. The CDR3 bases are TGTGCCAGCAGCCAAGCGGGTTACACTGAAGCTTTCTTT.